This TCR beta chain derives from a study of T cells in localized non-small cell lung cancer. Study-wide results and limits: Sequencing was restricted to one tumor region; therefore, heterogeneity remains possible.

On this clone itself: Its specificity is unknown.

Germline V gives CDR1 LGHNA, CDR2 YSLEER. Trimming shortened V by 1 base and J by 0 bases, and 6 bases separated the two germline ends. The CDR3 sequence is 14 residues long. Only in-frame clones appear in the TCRdb table, and some are missing; sequencing was by immunoSEQ multiplex PCR. The sample includes over 50,000 clones, 75% to 90% of them seen just once. The TCR sequence derives from a woman aged 40-75 years with stage I lung adenocarcinoma. V usage is TRBV4-3 and J usage is TRBJ1-1, with no clear D. The input for sequencing was peripheral blood, taken before any cancer treatment. The CDR3 loop reads CASSQGQLNTEAFF. CDR3 nucleotides: TGCGCCAGCAGCCAAGGGCAGTTGAACACTGAAGCTTTCTTT.